A single sample is the source of the 14 T cell receptor beta chains below, sequenced in a study of cytomegalovirus exposure and HLA in healthy donors. PCR was performed using 60 Vbeta and 13 Jbeta primers. The data were produced by immunoSEQ multiplex PCR, yet TCRdb's version contains in-frame clones alone and is incomplete. Of about 190,000 clones listed, 75% to 90% are singletons. The sequencing sample was made of PBMCs. All receptors derive from a woman aged 45 to 65 in good health and CMV-seropositive.

The chain recombines TRBV7-6 with TRBJ1-5; D uncertain. This CDR3 is 15 amino acids long. From germline, CDR1 is SGHVS and CDR2 FNYEAQ. V was clipped by 5 bases and J by 1 base, with 12 bases between them. Here the CDR3 DNA reads TGTGCCAGCAGCGCCCAAGGGAGCAGCAATCAGCCCCAGCATTTT. Translated, it gives CASSAQGSSNQPQHF.

The V gene is TRBV30, the J gene TRBJ1-1; TRBD1 aligns across 7 bases. The CDR3 runs to 13 residues. The germline V gene has CDR1 GTSNPN and CDR2 SVGIG (reference sequence). Unmatched junction bases numbered 6, after V lost 6 bases and J lost 2 bases. CDR3 in DNA: TGTGCCTGCTACAGGGGAAGTAACACTGAAGCTTTCTTT. Translating it yields CACYRGSNTEAFF.

This chain joins TRBV9 and TRBJ2-3; D perhaps matches TRBD1 (5 bases). CDR1 is SGDLS and CDR2 is YYNGEE in the germline V gene. V lost 0 bases to trimming and J lost 2 bases, with 19 bases between them. The CDR3 loop spans 18 amino acids. This CDR3 reads CASSVDQWGGRPTDTQYF. The DNA of the CDR3 is TGTGCCAGCAGCGTAGATCAGTGGGGCGGACGCCCCACAGATACGCAGTATTTT.

V is TRBV20-1 and J is TRBJ2-3; no firm D call. Trimming cost V 3 bases and J 5 bases, with 6 bases left between them. This CDR3 has 11 residues. The germline CDR1 and CDR2 sequences are DFQATT and SNEGSKA (reference sequence). The CDR3 is CSARFQDTQYF. The CDR3 DNA reads as TGCAGTGCTAGGTTCCAAGATACGCAGTATTTT.

The rearrangement links TRBV19 to TRBJ1-1; D is perhaps TRBD1 (6 bases). There are 15 residues in the CDR3. V shed 3 bases and J shed 1 base, with 12 bases lying between them. The germline gives CDR1 LNHDA, CDR2 SQIVND (reference sequence). DNA of the CDR3: TGTGCCAGTAGTATCAAGACAGGTTCGAACACTGAAGCTTTCTTT. This gives the protein CASSIKTGSNTEAFF.

The gene calls are TRBV10-3 and TRBJ1-2, with TRBD1 as a possible D gene (5 bases). CDR3 size: 13 residues. Germline V gives CDR1 ENHRY, CDR2 SYGVKD. With 7 bases removed from V and 7 bases from J, the gap between germline ends came to 16 bases. CDR3 loop: CAINTGEPSGYTF. In DNA, the CDR3 is TGTGCCATCAATACGGGGGAACCCAGTGGCTACACCTTC.

The V call is TRBV5-1, the J call TRBJ2-5; tentatively, D is TRBD2 (5 bases). V lost 6 bases, J lost 1 base, and 13 bases lay in between. Germline assignment: CDR1 SGHRS and CDR2 YFSETQ. The CDR3 runs 14 residues. In DNA form, the CDR3 reads TGCGCCAGCAACCGCGGAGGACCCCAAGAGACCCAGTACTTC. Protein sequence: CASNRGGPQETQYF.

The rearrangement joins TRBV11-2 to TRBJ2-2; no clear D gene. Germline CDR1 and CDR2: SGHAT and FQNNGV. This CDR3 is 13 amino acids long. V lost 2 bases and J lost 1, with 2 bases in between. DNA for the CDR3: TGTGCCAGCAGCTTACAGAACACCGGGGAGCTGTTTTTT. It yields the protein CASSLQNTGELFF. The full variable domain, with the rest looked up from reference TRBV11-2 and TRBJ2-2, is EAGVAQSPRYKIIEKRQSVAFWCNPISGHATLYWYQQILGQGPKLLIQFQNNGVVDDSQLPKDRFSAERLKGVDSTLKIQPAKLEDSAVYLCASSLQNTGELFFGEGSRLTVL.

The CDR3 sequence: CASSEAANEKLFF. The CDR3 nucleotides are TGTGCCAGCAGTGAGGCAGCTAATGAAAAACTGTTTTTT. This sequence joins TRBV25-1 and TRBJ1-4; D not resolved. V was cut by 3 bases and J by 3 bases, with 5 bases left in between. CDR3 length: 13 amino acids. Germline values: CDR1 MGHDK, CDR2 SYGVNS. The whole variable domain, filled in from reference TRBV25-1 and TRBJ1-4, reads EADIYQTPRYLVIGTGKKITLECSQTMGHDKMYWYQQDPGMELHLIHYSYGVNSTEKGDLSSESTVSRIRTEHFPLTLESARPSHTSQYLCASSEAANEKLFFGSGTQLSVL.

The chain couples TRBV11-2 to TRBJ2-6; D gene unclear. Germline CDR1 SGHAT, CDR2 FQNNGV. The CDR3 sequence is 15 residues long. Between the trimmed V and J ends, which lost 0 bases and 0 bases, there was a span of 3 bases. The CDR3 DNA sequence: TGTGCCAGCAGCTTAGAGGCCTCTGGGGCCAACGTCCTGACTTTC. This codes for CASSLEASGANVLTF.

This chain uses TRBV21-1 with TRBJ2-2; the table gives TRBD2 as D, unverified against the DNA. TRBV21-1 represents a pseudogene. The length of the CDR3 is 16 residues. The CDR3 loop reads CASSPRGERGTGELFF. The CDR3 coding sequence is TGTGCCAGCAGCCCCCGGGGGGAAAGAGGCACCGGGGAGCTGTTTTTT.

V gene TRBV14 combines with J gene TRBJ1-6; D is unclear. Germline V gene lookup returns CDR1 SGHDN and CDR2 FVKESK. V was trimmed by 8 bases and J by 14 bases, leaving 10 bases between them. The CDR3 has 10 residues. This chain's CDR3 is CASLVKTLHF. The CDR3 coding sequence is TGTGCCAGCTTAGTCAAGACCCTCCACTTT.

This chain connects TRBV9 to TRBJ2-1; 14 bases are a match to TRBD2. CDR3 size: 16 residues. J lost 7 bases, V lost 4 bases, and 7 bases had no gene match. The germline V gene encodes CDR1 SGDLS and CDR2 YYNGEE. Here the CDR3 DNA reads TGTGCCAGCAGCACGCGGACTAGCGGGGGGCCGAATGAGCAGTTCTTC. This gives the protein CASSTRTSGGPNEQFF. Full variable domain (outside the CDR3, taken from reference TRBV9 and TRBJ2-1): DSGVTQTPKHLITATGQRVTLRCSPRSGDLSVYWYQQSLDQGLQFLIQYYNGEERAKGNILERFSAQQFPDLHSELNLSSLELGDSALYFCASSTRTSGGPNEQFFGPGTRLTVL.

This clone was found once. The CDR3 reads CASSHSGVGTEAFF. CDR3 sequence (DNA): TGTGCCAGCAGCCATTCAGGGGTCGGGACTGAAGCTTTCTTT. The chain links TRBV25-1 to TRBJ1-1, with D perhaps matching TRBD1 (6 bases). Per germline, CDR1 MGHDK and CDR2 SYGVNS. The CDR3 extends over 14 amino acids. V was cut by 6 bases and J by 5 bases, with 16 bases left in between. The complete variable domain, with remaining parts taken from reference TRBV25-1 and TRBJ1-1, reads EADIYQTPRYLVIGTGKKITLECSQTMGHDKMYWYQQDPGMELHLIHYSYGVNSTEKGDLSSESTVSRIRTEHFPLTLESARPSHTSQYLCASSHSGVGTEAFFGQGTRLTVV.